A single sample gave rise to the 31 T cell receptor beta chains below, sequenced in a study of shared clonotypes between healthy human individuals. Using immunoSEQ multiplex PCR, the repertoire was profiled, and TCRdb retains in-frame clones only, with some absent. The sample lists 550,000 to 700,000 clones, around four fifths occurring once. The sequenced material came from memory CD4+ T cells sorted from blood. Subset described: CD45RA-negative fraction. The receptors shown here come from a young woman in good health.

Concerning this clone itself: Other nucleotide sequences from this sample produce the same CDR3. The chain has TRBV28 and TRBJ1-4; the D is unclear. The CDR3 loop spans 11 amino acids. Germline V CDR1 and CDR2: MDHEN, SYDVKM. The V end was cut by 3 bases, the J end by 8 bases, with 4 bases between. CDR3 protein: CASSLREKLFF. CDR3 sequence (DNA): TGTGCCAGCAGTTTGAGGGAAAAACTGTTTTTT.

A remark on this clone: The sample carries other DNA sequences with the same CDR3. This chain connects TRBV28 to TRBJ2-7; 8 bases align to TRBD2. This CDR3 is built from 12 residues. Germline V gene data show CDR1 as MDHEN and CDR2 as SYDVKM. J lost 3 bases, V lost 5 bases, and 0 bases had no gene match. The CDR3 loop is CASSLAGYEQYF. The CDR3 nucleotides are TGTGCCAGCAGTCTAGCGGGCTACGAGCAGTACTTC.

The J gene is TRBJ1-2, the V gene TRBV25-1, with a possible D match to TRBD1 (5 bases). CDR1 and CDR2 from the germline V gene are MGHDK and SYGVNS. The germline V and J ends were trimmed by 6 bases and 5 bases, with 10 bases remaining between them. The CDR3 covers 12 residues. The CDR3 nucleotides read TGTGCCAGCAGGGGACCCTCTTATGGCTACACCTTC. It translates to CASRGPSYGYTF.

V is TRBV2 and J is TRBJ1-5, with a possible D match to TRBD1 (5 bases). The CDR3 is made up of 17 amino acids. Germline V gene data show CDR1 as SNHLY and CDR2 as FYNNEI. V was pared by 6 bases and J by 6 bases, with 24 bases between. The CDR3 DNA is TGTGCCAGCAGCAATCTTTTGGGGGGGGTTTTTAGTCAGCCCCAGCATTTT. It codes for CASSNLLGGVFSQPQHF.

This rearrangement joins TRBV28 to TRBJ1-3, with TRBD1 identical over 12 bases. Per germline, CDR1 MDHEN and CDR2 SYDVKM. The CDR3 sequence is 16 residues long. V was clipped by 1 base and J by 5 bases; unmatched bases: 3. Here the CDR3 reads CASSLLGTGGRNTIYF. As DNA, the CDR3 is TGTGCCAGCAGTTTATTGGGGACAGGGGGCAGAAACACCATATATTTT.

The V call is TRBV28, the J call TRBJ1-5; D not resolved. Trimming shortened V by 7 bases and J by 0 bases, and 10 bases separated the two germline ends. CDR3 length: 14 amino acids. Per germline, CDR1 MDHEN and CDR2 SYDVKM. Written as DNA, the CDR3 is TGTGCCAGCACCGCGGGGTATAGCAATCAGCCCCAGCATTTT. This gives the protein CASTAGYSNQPQHF.

Remarks on this clone: The sample holds other DNA sequences that translate to the same CDR3. The genes are TRBV5-1 and TRBJ2-7; 8 positions agree with TRBD2. The CDR3 covers 14 residues. The V segment lost 4 bases and the J segment 1 base; nucleotides outside the gene matches: 4. Per germline, CDR1 SGHRS and CDR2 YFSETQ. CDR3 sequence (DNA): TGCGCCAGCAGCCTAGCGGGCGGATCCTACGAGCAGTACTTC. Translated, it gives CASSLAGGSYEQYF.

The chain employs TRBV7-6 and TRBJ2-7; 10 bases match TRBD2. The CDR3 has 21 residues. Germline V gives CDR1 SGHVS, CDR2 FNYEAQ. With 2 bases clipped from V and 6 bases from J, the junction kept 25 bases outside the gene matches. The CDR3 region is CASSLTAGGPSSLGGTTEQYF. CDR3 bases: TGTGCCAGCAGCTTAACAGCGGGAGGGCCCTCCTCGTTGGGGGGAACTACCGAGCAGTACTTC.

In the case of this clone: A much larger clonotype is one base distant, so this may be a read error. The rearrangement uses TRBV7-9 and TRBJ2-5; 11 bases are shared with TRBD1. The germline V gene encodes CDR1 SEHNR and CDR2 FQNEAQ (reference sequence). The junction had 1 base not matched to a gene; V was cut back by 6 bases and J by 4 bases. The CDR3 is 13 residues long. The CDR3 region has the DNA TGTGCCAGCAGGGGGACAGGGGGAGAGACCCAGTACTTC. Translated, it gives CASRGTGGETQYF.

Turning to this clone: Other DNA sequences within the sample encode an identical CDR3. The chain uses TRBV5-4 and TRBJ2-7; D remains unclear. V was cut by 4 bases and J by 0 bases, with 11 bases left in between. The CDR3 is made up of 14 amino acids. Germline lookup yields CDR1 SGHNT and CDR2 YYREEE (reference sequence). This CDR3 reads CASSPDWSSYEQYF. As DNA, the CDR3 is TGTGCCAGCAGCCCCGACTGGAGCTCCTACGAGCAGTACTTC.

The gene calls are TRBV28 and TRBJ2-3, with D unresolved. V gave up 10 bases and J gave up 4 bases, with 12 bases separating them. CDR3 length: 12 residues. The V gene's germline CDR1 is MDHEN and CDR2 SYDVKM. Here the CDR3 DNA reads TGTGCCACCCAGTTTCTTCCAGATACGCAGTATTTT. The encoded protein is CATQFLPDTQYF.

This clone was recorded only once. The chain is built from TRBV19 and TRBJ2-3; no reliable D call. The CDR3 consists of 15 residues. CDR1 is LNHDA and CDR2 is SQIVND in the germline V gene (reference sequence). V lost 7 bases, J lost 6 bases, and 20 bases lay in between. This CDR3 is CASNSPGGSTDTQYF. The CDR3 DNA is TGTGCCAGTAACTCTCCGGGCGGTAGTACCGATACGCAGTATTTT.

The rearrangement joins TRBV5-4 to TRBJ2-1, with 8 bases aligning to TRBD1. This CDR3 region has 16 residues. Germline lookup yields CDR1 SGHNT and CDR2 YYREEE (reference sequence). Trimming cost V 4 bases and J 4 bases; bases outside gene matches: 10. CDR3 in amino acids: CASSQTGTGKYNEQFF. CDR3 nucleotides: TGTGCCAGCAGCCAAACCGGGACAGGAAAATACAATGAGCAGTTCTTC.

The rearrangement joins TRBV19 to TRBJ2-5, with 14 nucleotides matching TRBD2. Germline lookup yields CDR1 LNHDA and CDR2 SQIVND (reference sequence). V shed 5 bases, J shed 6 bases, and the junction held 11 bases outside the gene matches. This CDR3 contains 17 residues. The CDR3 spells CASSDRGLAGGRKTQYF. In DNA form, the CDR3 reads TGTGCCAGTAGTGACCGAGGACTAGCGGGAGGAAGAAAGACCCAGTACTTC.

The rearrangement links TRBV25-1 to TRBJ1-1, with 9 positions matching TRBD1. CDR1 is MGHDK, CDR2 SYGVNS, per germline. This CDR3 spans 18 amino acids. V was pared by 2 bases and J by 4 bases, with 14 bases of the junction left unmatched. The CDR3 region is CASSETLGDRVGGTEAFF. The CDR3 DNA follows: TGTGCCAGCAGTGAAACGTTGGGGGACAGGGTTGGGGGCACTGAAGCTTTCTTT.

The chain couples TRBV6-5 to TRBJ2-7; 8 bases line up with TRBD1. The V gene end was trimmed by 5 bases and the J gene end by 6 bases; junction bases not matched to a gene: 6. Germline lookup yields CDR1 MNHEY and CDR2 SVGAGI. The CDR3 is 13 amino acids. CDR3 sequence reads: CASSRTGYGEQYF. CDR3 bases: TGTGCCAGCAGTCGGACAGGGTACGGCGAGCAGTACTTC.

As for this clone: Other DNA sequences in the same sample also yield this CDR3. This rearrangement joins TRBV2 to TRBJ1-1, with TRBD1 identical over 7 bases. CDR3 length: 13 residues. Germline trimming cut 6 bases from V and 5 bases from J; bases unmatched to any gene: 6. Germline CDR1 SNHLY, CDR2 FYNNEI. The CDR3 spells CASSDPGGTEAFF. The CDR3 DNA reads TGTGCCAGCAGCGATCCAGGGGGGACTGAAGCTTTCTTT.

This chain uses TRBV28 with TRBJ1-1; 7 nucleotides align to TRBD1. The J segment lost 7 bases and the V segment lost 6 bases, leaving 5 bases of the junction unmatched. The CDR3 is 12 residues long. Germline CDR1 is MDHEN and CDR2 is SYDVKM. CDR3 sequence: CASRPPGGEAFF. The CDR3 bases are TGTGCCAGCAGACCACCAGGGGGTGAAGCTTTCTTT.

The genes are TRBV18 and TRBJ2-2; TRBD2 matches at 10 bases. CDR1 is KGHSH, CDR2 LQKENI, per germline. The CDR3 extends over 16 amino acids. Unmatched junction bases numbered 2, after V lost 3 bases and J lost 1 base. CDR3 protein: CASSPTSGMNTGELFF. The CDR3 nucleotides are TGTGCCAGCTCACCTACTAGCGGGATGAACACCGGGGAGCTGTTTTTT.

The V and J genes are TRBV30 and TRBJ2-7; D is possibly TRBD2 (5 bases). With 6 bases removed from V and 2 bases from J, the gap between germline ends came to 11 bases. Germline V gene data show CDR1 as GTSNPN and CDR2 as SVGIG (reference sequence). The CDR3 covers 12 residues. Here the CDR3 DNA reads TGTGCCTGCCTAAAGACTACCTACGAGCAGTACTTC. Amino acid sequence: CACLKTTYEQYF.

This clone was observed once. This sequence joins TRBV2 and TRBJ2-3, with 15 bases fitting TRBD2. The germline V gene encodes CDR1 SNHLY and CDR2 FYNNEI. The trim removed 2 bases at V and 9 bases at J, leaving 6 bases unmatched. This CDR3 comprises 16 residues. CDR3 DNA: TGTGCCAGCAGTGAATCCGGGACTAGCGGGAGGTACACGCAGTATTTT. This encodes CASSESGTSGRYTQYF.

This chain connects TRBV5-1 to TRBJ2-1; 9 bases align to TRBD1. CDR1 and CDR2 from the germline V gene are SGHRS and YFSETQ. V lost 0 bases and J lost 8; bases outside the gene matches: 6. The CDR3 runs to 15 residues. DNA of the CDR3: TGCGCCAGCAGCTTGGGGGACAGGGATTTCGATGAGCAGTTCTTC. As protein: CASSLGDRDFDEQFF.

The V and J genes are TRBV28 and TRBJ1-2; 9 bases align to TRBD1. The CDR3 length is 15 residues. V lost 8 bases to trimming and J lost 2 bases; unmatched junction nucleotides: 9. CDR1 and CDR2 (germline): MDHEN, SYDVKM. CDR3 residues: CASRETGGENYGYTF. For the CDR3, the DNA is TGTGCCAGCCGTGAAACAGGGGGCGAAAACTATGGCTACACCTTC.

The J gene is TRBJ2-3, the V gene TRBV28; 9 bases fit TRBD2. The germline V gene has CDR1 MDHEN and CDR2 SYDVKM. V trimming: 2 bases; J trimming: 4 bases; junction bases outside the gene matches: 7. The CDR3 totals 16 residues. The CDR3 spells CASSLGAGGSADTQYF. In DNA, the CDR3 is TGTGCCAGCAGTTTAGGGGCGGGAGGGAGCGCAGATACGCAGTATTTT.

The chain links TRBV11-3 to TRBJ2-7; TRBD1 matches at 9 bases. Trimming cost V 3 bases and J 2 bases; bases outside gene matches: 5. Germline V gene lookup returns CDR1 SGHNT and CDR2 YENEEA. The CDR3 sequence is 15 residues long. DNA of the CDR3: TGTGCCAGCAGCTTCTCCGGGACAGGGCCCTACGAGCAGTACTTC. Translated, it gives CASSFSGTGPYEQYF.

This clone was seen just once. This rearrangement joins TRBV5-1 to TRBJ2-1; TRBD2 agrees at 8 bases. Germline CDR1 reads SGHRS; CDR2 reads YFSETQ. V gave up 4 bases and J gave up 10 bases; unmatched junction bases: 4. This CDR3 region has 12 residues. The CDR3 is CASSEQREEQFF. Here the CDR3 DNA reads TGCGCCAGCAGCGAACAGCGGGAGGAGCAGTTCTTC.

The chain is built from TRBV27 and TRBJ2-7; maybe TRBD1 (6 bases). Per the germline V gene, CDR1 is MNHEY and CDR2 is SMNVEV (reference sequence). The V end was cut by 5 bases, the J end by 3 bases, with 14 bases between. The CDR3 is 14 residues long. The CDR3 DNA follows: TGTGCCAGCAGTAGACAGGCTGCGAACTACGAGCAGTACTTC. Translation: CASSRQAANYEQYF.

The J gene is TRBJ2-5, the V gene TRBV7-8; D gene unclear. This CDR3 is 16 amino acids long. V was cut by 0 bases and J by 4 bases, with 15 bases left in between. The germline CDR1 and CDR2 sequences are SGHVS and FQNEAQ. CDR3 DNA: TGTGCCAGCAGCTTAGCGTATGTCTCCTCCGTAGAGACCCAGTACTTC. Translated: CASSLAYVSSVETQYF.

Comments on this clone: Other DNA sequences of this sample code for an identical CDR3. This chain joins TRBV7-9 and TRBJ1-2; D unclear. This CDR3 region has 11 residues. The germline V gene encodes CDR1 SEHNR and CDR2 FQNEAQ (reference sequence). Trimming removed 1 base at V and 7 bases at J, with 4 bases between. The DNA of the CDR3 is TGTGCCAGCAGCTTAGGGAGTGGCTACACCTTC. As protein: CASSLGSGYTF.

Only a few counts were recorded for this clone. V gene TRBV19 combines with J gene TRBJ2-1, with TRBD2 matching 7 bases. The CDR3 has 19 residues. Germline V gene lookup returns CDR1 LNHDA and CDR2 SQIVND (reference sequence). The trim removed 1 base at V and 6 bases at J, leaving 18 bases unmatched. The CDR3 coding sequence is TGTGCCAGTAGTATAGGGGGCGGGAGCTACCCGCGTCGGGGCAATGAGCAGTTCTTC. Its protein is CASSIGGGSYPRRGNEQFF.

The V gene is TRBV5-1, the J gene TRBJ1-5, with 7 bases lining up with TRBD1. The CDR3 contains 20 residues. Germline CDR1 is SGHRS and CDR2 is YFSETQ. With 4 bases clipped from V and 0 bases from J, the junction kept 19 bases outside the gene matches. As DNA, the CDR3 is TGCGCCAGCAGCCCCGGGGGTGGGACAGCTGAGACATATAGCAATCAGCCCCAGCATTTT. Protein: CASSPGGGTAETYSNQPQHF.